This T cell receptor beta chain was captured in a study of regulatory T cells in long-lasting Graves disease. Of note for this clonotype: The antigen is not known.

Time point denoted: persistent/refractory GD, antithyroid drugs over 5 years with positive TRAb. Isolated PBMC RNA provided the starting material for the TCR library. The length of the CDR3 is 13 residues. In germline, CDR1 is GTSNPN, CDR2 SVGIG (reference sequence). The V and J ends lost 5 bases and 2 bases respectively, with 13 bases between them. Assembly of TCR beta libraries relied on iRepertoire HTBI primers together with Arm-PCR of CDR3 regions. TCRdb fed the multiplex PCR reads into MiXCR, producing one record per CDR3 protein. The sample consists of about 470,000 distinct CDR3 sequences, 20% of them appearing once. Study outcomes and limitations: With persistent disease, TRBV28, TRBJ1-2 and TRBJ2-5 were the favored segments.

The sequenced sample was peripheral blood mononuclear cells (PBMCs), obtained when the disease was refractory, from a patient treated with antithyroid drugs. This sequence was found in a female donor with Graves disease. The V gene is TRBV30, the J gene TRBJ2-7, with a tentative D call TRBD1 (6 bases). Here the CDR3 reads CAWDQTGPYEQYF. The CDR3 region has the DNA TGTGCCTGGGATCAGACAGGCCCCTACGAGCAGTACTTC.